The T cell receptor (beta chain) described here comes from a study of T-cell reconstitution after alpha-beta-depleted transplantation in children. Study results and limitations: Diversity and T-cell counts at one year after transplant derived mostly from new T cells. Approximately two months post-transplant, alpha-beta T cells reportedly originated from several hundred expanded graft clones. Some patients showed high day-60 TCRbeta diversity, which derived from surviving recipient T cells and thymic progenitors.

Unique molecular identifiers were built into the TCRbeta library. TCRdb redid the calling of the PCR reads with MiXCR, one entry per CDR3 protein. The repertoire holds approximately 630,000 distinct CDR3 sequences, with 13% as singletons. Comments on this clonotype: Its antigen is not identified. A much larger clone lies a single base off, so this may be a read error.

CDR1 and CDR2 (germline): SGHAT, FQNNGV. The CDR3 length is 19 residues. The rearrangement joins TRBV11-2 to TRBJ2-1; possibly TRBD2 for D (6 bases). The TCR was taken from a girl aged 2 to 10 with congenital amegakaryocytic thrombocytopenia, due to receive a stem cell transplant. The source was PBMCs, collected before TCRalphabeta/CD19-depleted stem cell transplant. The CDR3 loop reads CASSLHGTGLDSSYSEQFF. As DNA, the CDR3 is TGTGCCAGCAGCCTCCACGGGACTGGATTAGATAGCTCCTACAGTGAGCAGTTCTTC.